Each of the 20 T cell receptor beta chains below was sequenced from the same sample in a study of shared clonotypes between healthy human individuals (dated by TCRdb to about 2020). Receptor libraries were prepared by the immunoSEQ multiplex PCR assay. As stored in TCRdb, this immuneACCESS dataset retains in-frame rearrangements with V and J assigned. A fraction of the clones does not appear; measured against another copy, unresolved V genes explain less than half of the discrepancy, and the remainder lacks a known reason. The sample contains a few million clones, approximately 92% of them found a single time. Together, the top ten hold about 1.7% of the sample. CD8 naive samples were CD45RO-negative cells positively selected for CCR7, giving a CD45RA+CCR7+ population that excluded TemRA cells. Sequenced input: naive CD8+ T cells from PBMCs. Explained via the paper, the cell subset or site label denotes: CD45RA+CCR7+. Every receptor here comes from a young man in good health. Some clones in this sample may be carry-over from other donors' samples.

The chain recombines TRBV5-4 with TRBJ2-7, with TRBD1 as a possible D gene (6 bases). Trimming removed 2 bases from V and 7 bases from J, with 19 bases in between. The CDR3 length is 15 residues. Germline V CDR1 and CDR2: SGHNT, YYREEE (reference sequence). The CDR3 DNA follows: TGTGCCAGCAGCTTCCCAGGGGCCACGATGGGGGAGCAGTACTTC. Protein sequence: CASSFPGATMGEQYF.

V gene TRBV10-2 combines with J gene TRBJ2-1, with 9 bases that match TRBD2. Germline V lookup: CDR1 WSHSY, CDR2 SAAADI. With V trimmed by 6 bases and J by 6 bases, 3 bases remained unmatched. CDR3 size: 13 residues. CDR3 loop: CASRGGRANEQFF. The CDR3 DNA sequence: TGCGCCAGCAGGGGCGGGAGGGCCAATGAGCAGTTCTTC.

The gene calls are TRBV7-8 and TRBJ2-7, with D perhaps matching TRBD1 (6 bases). V was shortened by 5 bases and J by 6 bases, with 14 bases between the two germline ends. Germline V gives CDR1 SGHVS, CDR2 FQNEAQ. The CDR3 sequence is 13 residues long. Here the CDR3 reads CASSPTFRGEQYF. CDR3 coding DNA: TGTGCCAGCAGCCCCACATTCAGGGGCGAGCAGTACTTC.

The chain joins TRBV4-1 to TRBJ2-1, with 12 bases lining up with TRBD2. CDR3 size: 16 residues. Germline-derived CDR1 and CDR2 are MGHRA and YSYEKL. J lost 10 bases, V lost 0 bases, and 7 bases had no gene match. The chain's CDR3 is CASSQETLAGGGEQFF. The CDR3 DNA reads as TGCGCCAGCAGCCAAGAAACACTAGCGGGAGGCGGGGAGCAGTTCTTC.

Turning to this clone: Other DNA sequences in the sample encode the same CDR3. The gene calls are TRBV27 and TRBJ1-5; 7 bases match TRBD1. The CDR3 sequence is 14 residues long. Germline trimming cut 4 bases from V and 7 bases from J; bases unmatched to any gene: 7. Germline CDR1 MNHEY, CDR2 SMNVEV (reference sequence). The CDR3 loop reads CASSYRQGGQPQHF. The CDR3 DNA reads as TGTGCCAGCAGTTACAGACAGGGTGGGCAGCCCCAGCATTTT.

CDR3 in DNA: TGCGCCAGCAGGCTCGGCTACACCTTC. Translated: CASRLGYTF. The chain links TRBV10-1 to TRBJ1-2; D uncertain. Germline V gene sequence: CDR1 WNHNN, CDR2 SYGVQD (reference sequence). Deletions cut 6 bases from V and 8 bases from J, with 4 bases between. This CDR3 is 9 amino acids long.

The chain's CDR3 is CASSFKDRGGNQPQHF. In DNA form, the CDR3 reads TGTGCCAGCAGCTTTAAAGACAGGGGAGGCAATCAGCCCCAGCATTTT. The V call is TRBV6-6, the J call TRBJ1-5; TRBD1 agrees at 8 bases. This CDR3 is built from 16 residues. V was pared by 6 bases and J by 2 bases, with 9 bases of the junction left unmatched. Germline CDR1 is MNHNY and CDR2 is SVGAGI (reference sequence).

CDR3 sequence: CASSSTRATSTDTQYF. The CDR3 nucleotides read TGTGCCAGCAGCTCTACTAGAGCCACTAGCACAGATACGCAGTATTTT. The chain employs TRBV11-2 and TRBJ2-3, with D perhaps TRBD2 (5 bases). The germline V gene has CDR1 SGHAT and CDR2 FQNNGV. The CDR3 runs 16 residues. Trimming left V 4 bases short and J 0 bases short, with 14 bases between.

The chain carries TRBV27 and TRBJ1-5; the D gene is possibly TRBD1 (6 bases). The germline gives CDR1 MNHEY, CDR2 SMNVEV (reference sequence). CDR3 size: 13 residues. Trimming removed 6 bases from V and 4 bases from J, with 10 bases in between. This CDR3 is CASRTTGNQPQHF. The CDR3 DNA reads as TGTGCCAGCAGGACCACAGGGAATCAGCCCCAGCATTTT.

About this clone: The same CDR3 can be traced to other DNA sequences in this sample. The chain uses TRBV19 and TRBJ2-7, with D maybe TRBD1 (5 bases). The CDR3 length is 14 residues. CDR1 is LNHDA and CDR2 is SQIVND in the germline V gene (reference sequence). V was pared by 2 bases and J by 3 bases, with 11 bases between. CDR3 in amino acids: CASSISAGNYEQYF. The CDR3 bases are TGTGCCAGTAGTATATCGGCAGGGAACTACGAGCAGTACTTC.

This clone was seen only a few times. The V call is TRBV7-9, the J call TRBJ1-2; 7 bases match TRBD1. V lost 5 bases to trimming and J lost 8 bases; unmatched junction nucleotides: 11. CDR1 SEHNR and CDR2 FQNEAQ come from the germline V gene (reference sequence). This CDR3 spans 14 amino acids. CDR3 nucleotide sequence: TGTGCCAGCAGCCCTCAACCGACAGGGTTGGGCTACACCTTC. It is translated as CASSPQPTGLGYTF.

With regard to this clone: Other nucleotide sequences in the sample specify the same CDR3. This chain joins TRBV5-6 and TRBJ2-7, with a tentative D call TRBD2 (5 bases). Germline CDR1 reads SGHDT; CDR2 reads YYEEEE. V lost 2 bases to trimming and J lost 3 bases, with 9 bases between them. The CDR3 is made up of 13 amino acids. In DNA form, the CDR3 reads TGTGCCAGCAGCTTAGGAGGCGGCTACGAGCAGTACTTC. Residues: CASSLGGGYEQYF.

The chain combines TRBV27 with TRBJ2-5; 12 bases agree with TRBD2. Trimming cost V 5 bases and J 5 bases; bases outside gene matches: 6. Germline V lookup: CDR1 MNHEY, CDR2 SMNVEV (reference sequence). The CDR3 contains 15 residues. The CDR3 region is CASSGTSGLVETQYF. DNA for the CDR3: TGTGCCAGCAGTGGGACTAGCGGGTTGGTTGAGACCCAGTACTTC.

CDR3 loop: CAISAGTSVHNEQFF. DNA of the CDR3: TGTGCCATCAGTGCCGGGACTAGCGTCCACAATGAGCAGTTCTTC. V usage is TRBV10-3 and J usage is TRBJ2-1; 10 nucleotides align to TRBD2. Unmatched junction bases numbered 5, after V lost 4 bases and J lost 5 bases. The V gene's germline CDR1 is ENHRY and CDR2 SYGVKD. This CDR3 contains 15 residues.

V and J are TRBV7-3 and TRBJ2-1; D call uncertain. The CDR3 contains 16 residues. With 2 bases removed from V and 4 bases from J, the gap between germline ends came to 15 bases. Germline V gene data show CDR1 as SGHTA and CDR2 as FQGTGA. The CDR3 here is CASSLRVGPIYNEQFF. The CDR3 coding sequence is TGTGCCAGCAGCTTACGGGTCGGCCCCATTTACAATGAGCAGTTCTTC.

The chain uses TRBV15 and TRBJ2-1; D is ambiguous. The CDR3 contains 14 residues. Germline V gene data show CDR1 as LNHNV and CDR2 as YYDKDF (reference sequence). V shed 1 base and J shed 6 bases, with 10 bases lying between them. The CDR3 bases are TGTGCCACCAGCAGAGGGGCAGGCCCCAATGAGCAGTTCTTC. Translated: CATSRGAGPNEQFF.

The chain combines TRBV6-5 with TRBJ1-6; D is unclear. CDR1 and CDR2 from the germline V gene are MNHEY and SVGAGI. The V end lost 7 bases, the J end lost 8 bases, and 18 bases lay between the germline ends. The CDR3 is 15 residues long. DNA of the CDR3: TGTGCCAGCACAAACCAGGACGTCTTACATTCACCCCTCCACTTT. Protein product: CASTNQDVLHSPLHF.

The chain joins TRBV29-1 to TRBJ1-1, with D perhaps matching TRBD1 (5 bases). Germline-derived CDR1 and CDR2 are SQVTM and ANQGSEA. V lost 7 bases to trimming and J lost 5 bases, with 11 bases between them. The CDR3 contains 11 residues. The CDR3 DNA reads TGCAGCGCCCCTAAGGGGACTGAAGCTTTCTTT. Translating gives CSAPKGTEAFF.

The V and J genes are TRBV7-6 and TRBJ2-7; D unclear. This CDR3 contains 14 residues. The germline V gene encodes CDR1 SGHVS and CDR2 FNYEAQ. The V gene lost 3 bases and the J gene lost 2 bases, with 11 bases spanning the gap. The CDR3: CASSFFPQTYEQYF. The CDR3 DNA reads TGTGCCAGCAGCTTTTTCCCCCAAACCTACGAGCAGTACTTC.

The V and J genes are TRBV9 and TRBJ2-7; D is possibly TRBD2 (6 bases). Germline values: CDR1 SGDLS, CDR2 YYNGEE. V was shortened by 4 bases and J by 0 bases, with 14 bases between the two germline ends. This CDR3 region has 15 residues. CDR3 nucleotides: TGTGCCAGCAGCCCGGGCGGGGCAAGCTCCTACGAGCAGTACTTC. This sequence encodes CASSPGGASSYEQYF.